A selection of T cell receptor beta chains follows, all from one sample in a study of cytomegalovirus exposure and HLA in healthy donors. Repertoires were generated with immunoSEQ multiplex PCR, while TCRdb's copy carries only in-frame clones and drops some. The sample lists 200,000 or so clones, approximately 80% occurring once. The sequenced material came from PBMCs. Receptor source: a woman in her twenties or thirties in good health and CMV-seropositive. Both conserved end residues are part of each CDR3. Each record gives: V gene, D gene, clone size, J gene, CDR3 DNA, CDR3 protein. A D gene is named only where the DNA matches it firmly. The size of a clone is reported for some rows only, either as once, few or many, or as a class for expanded clones.

v_call: TRBV5-6; d_call: .; clone_size: .; j_call: TRBJ2-7; cdr3_nt: TGTGCCAGCAGCTTGGGTTCACAGGGAAGCTACGAGCAGTACTTC; cdr3_aa: CASSLGSQGSYEQYF
v_call: TRBV4-2; d_call: .; clone_size: .; j_call: TRBJ2-1; cdr3_nt: TGTGCCAGCACCAACTCCCTAGATAATGAGCAGTTCTTC; cdr3_aa: CASTNSLDNEQFF
v_call: TRBV9; d_call: TRBD1; clone_size: .; j_call: TRBJ2-7; cdr3_nt: TGTGCCAGCAGCGTAGCGCCGGGACAGGGAGGATACGAGCAGTACTTC; cdr3_aa: CASSVAPGQGGYEQYF
v_call: TRBV6-1; d_call: .; clone_size: .; j_call: TRBJ2-1; cdr3_nt: TGTGCCAGCAGTGAATTGGCGGGACTCACCGTGAGCTCCTACAATGAGCAGTTCTTC; cdr3_aa: CASSELAGLTVSSYNEQFF
v_call: TRBV5-3; d_call: TRBD2; clone_size: .; j_call: TRBJ2-1; cdr3_nt: TGTGCCAGAACTGGGGCGGGAGGGACCCCCTACAATGAGCAGTTCTTC; cdr3_aa: CARTGAGGTPYNEQFF
v_call: TRBV7-6; d_call: TRBD2; clone_size: .; j_call: TRBJ2-7; cdr3_nt: TGTGCCAGCAGCTTATTAGCGGGAGGGCCGTCCGAGCAGTACTTC; cdr3_aa: CASSLLAGGPSEQYF
v_call: TRBV7-9; d_call: .; clone_size: .; j_call: TRBJ2-7; cdr3_nt: TGTGCCAGCAGCTTATCCAGGGAACCCTACGAGCAGTACTTC; cdr3_aa: CASSLSREPYEQYF
v_call: TRBV2; d_call: .; clone_size: .; j_call: TRBJ1-1; cdr3_nt: TGTGCCAGCAGTGGCCGGAGGGTACAAACTGAAGCTTTCTTT; cdr3_aa: CASSGRRVQTEAFF
v_call: TRBV10-3; d_call: TRBD1; clone_size: .; j_call: TRBJ1-4; cdr3_nt: TGTGCCATCAGAGGGACAGGACCCAATGAAAAACTGTTTTTT; cdr3_aa: CAIRGTGPNEKLFF
v_call: TRBV19; d_call: .; clone_size: .; j_call: TRBJ2-1; cdr3_nt: TGTGCCAGTAGTCCTCTTCAGGGTTCCTCTTACAATGAGCAGTTCTTC; cdr3_aa: CASSPLQGSSYNEQFF
v_call: TRBV7-3; d_call: TRBD1; clone_size: .; j_call: TRBJ2-1; cdr3_nt: TGTGCCAGCAGCCCGACAGGGGGCTGGACGGATGAGCAGTTCTTC; cdr3_aa: CASSPTGGWTDEQFF
v_call: TRBV7-9; d_call: .; clone_size: .; j_call: TRBJ2-2; cdr3_nt: TGTGCCAGCAGCTTACGCGGGACAGAACCCACCGGGGAGCTGTTTTTT; cdr3_aa: CASSLRGTEPTGELFF
v_call: TRBV7-2; d_call: TRBD2; clone_size: .; j_call: TRBJ2-1; cdr3_nt: TGTGCCAGCAGCTTAGCGGCTAGCGGGAGGTCCTACAATGAGCAGTTCTTC; cdr3_aa: CASSLAASGRSYNEQFF
v_call: TRBV28; d_call: TRBD2; clone_size: .; j_call: TRBJ2-2; cdr3_nt: TGTGCCAGCACTTTAGCGGGAGCCGGGGAGCTGTTTTTT; cdr3_aa: CASTLAGAGELFF
v_call: TRBV19; d_call: .; clone_size: few; j_call: TRBJ2-2; cdr3_nt: TGTGCCAGTAGTTCTTCGGGGGGCCTGAACACCGGGGAGCTGTTTTTT; cdr3_aa: CASSSSGGLNTGELFF
v_call: TRBV6-1; d_call: TRBD1; clone_size: .; j_call: TRBJ2-2; cdr3_nt: TGTGCCAGCAGGGGGACAGGGAACACCGGGGAGCTGTTTTTT; cdr3_aa: CASRGTGNTGELFF
v_call: TRBV5-8; d_call: TRBD1; clone_size: .; j_call: TRBJ1-6; cdr3_nt: TGTGCCAGCATCAGAGGACAGGTACTATCACCCCTCCACTTT; cdr3_aa: CASIRGQVLSPLHF
v_call: TRBV15; d_call: .; clone_size: .; j_call: TRBJ2-1; cdr3_nt: TGTGCCACCAGCAGATCGTCGGATGAGCAGTTCTTC; cdr3_aa: CATSRSSDEQFF
v_call: TRBV7-9; d_call: TRBD2; clone_size: .; j_call: TRBJ2-5; cdr3_nt: TGTGCCAGCAGCCCCCACGCCGGTCTAGCGGGGGGGGTGACCCAGTACTTC; cdr3_aa: CASSPHAGLAGGVTQYF
v_call: TRBV27; d_call: TRBD1; clone_size: few; j_call: TRBJ1-6; cdr3_nt: TGTGCCAGCAGTTTTCTTCGGACAGGGCCATCCTATAATTCACCCCTCCACTTT; cdr3_aa: CASSFLRTGPSYNSPLHF
v_call: TRBV7-8; d_call: TRBD2; clone_size: .; j_call: TRBJ2-3; cdr3_nt: TGTGCCAGCAGCCGGAATTCGCGGGGGGGCCAGGATACGCAGTATTTT; cdr3_aa: CASSRNSRGGQDTQYF
v_call: TRBV7-9; d_call: TRBD1; clone_size: .; j_call: TRBJ2-7; cdr3_nt: TGTGCCAGCAGCTATTACCTTGACAGGGTGTTTTCCTACGAGCAGTACTTC; cdr3_aa: CASSYYLDRVFSYEQYF
v_call: TRBV29-1; d_call: .; clone_size: .; j_call: TRBJ1-1; cdr3_nt: TGCAGCGTAGAGGGGGAGAACACTGAAGCTTTCTTT; cdr3_aa: CSVEGENTEAFF
v_call: TRBV15; d_call: TRBD1; clone_size: .; j_call: TRBJ1-2; cdr3_nt: TGTGCCACCAGCAGAGATAGGGGGCAGGGTTATGGCTACACCTTC; cdr3_aa: CATSRDRGQGYGYTF
v_call: TRBV7-9; d_call: .; clone_size: .; j_call: TRBJ1-4; cdr3_nt: TGTGCCAGCACCTCGAGCGAAAAACTGTTTTTT; cdr3_aa: CASTSSEKLFF
v_call: TRBV28; d_call: .; clone_size: .; j_call: TRBJ1-1; cdr3_nt: TGTGCCAGCAGTTACTCTCAGGGATGGACTGAAGCTTTCTTT; cdr3_aa: CASSYSQGWTEAFF
v_call: TRBV2; d_call: TRBD2; clone_size: .; j_call: TRBJ2-5; cdr3_nt: TGTGCCAGCAGAGTGATGGGCGGGAGGCCACAAGAGACCCAGTACTTC; cdr3_aa: CASRVMGGRPQETQYF
v_call: TRBV19; d_call: TRBD1; clone_size: .; j_call: TRBJ2-7; cdr3_nt: TGTGCCAGTAGTTTGGGGACAGGGTACTACGAGCAGTACTTC; cdr3_aa: CASSLGTGYYEQYF
v_call: TRBV9; d_call: .; clone_size: .; j_call: TRBJ1-2; cdr3_nt: TGTGCCAGCAGCGTCCCCGGGGGTAGTGGCTACACCTTC; cdr3_aa: CASSVPGGSGYTF
v_call: TRBV5-4; d_call: .; clone_size: .; j_call: TRBJ2-5; cdr3_nt: TGTGCCAGCAGCTCACCGGGTGGGACTTCTCAAGAGACCCAGTACTTC; cdr3_aa: CASSSPGGTSQETQYF
v_call: TRBV18; d_call: .; clone_size: .; j_call: TRBJ1-1; cdr3_nt: TGTGCCAGCTCACCGTCCCCACAGGGTAATGAAGCTTTCTTT; cdr3_aa: CASSPSPQGNEAFF
v_call: TRBV5-1; d_call: TRBD2; clone_size: .; j_call: TRBJ2-1; cdr3_nt: TGCGCCAGCAGCCCCCTCCTAGCGGGGGCTGGAAAAAATGAGCAGTTCTTC; cdr3_aa: CASSPLLAGAGKNEQFF
v_call: TRBV6-5; d_call: .; clone_size: .; j_call: TRBJ1-5; cdr3_nt: TGTGCCAGCAGTTCTCTACAGGGAAATCAGCCCCAGCATTTT; cdr3_aa: CASSSLQGNQPQHF
v_call: TRBV6-4; d_call: .; clone_size: .; j_call: TRBJ2-1; cdr3_nt: TGTGCCAGCAGTGACTCGGGCAGGATCTCCTACAATGAGCAGTTCTTC; cdr3_aa: CASSDSGRISYNEQFF
v_call: TRBV6-6; d_call: .; clone_size: once; j_call: TRBJ2-7; cdr3_nt: TGTGCCAGCAATCCCTCGGGGGACAGTGTGTACGAGCAGTACTTC; cdr3_aa: CASNPSGDSVYEQYF
v_call: TRBV7-2; d_call: TRBD1; clone_size: .; j_call: TRBJ1-6; cdr3_nt: TGTGCCAGCAGCTTAGCTCATCGGGGACAGGGTGATTACTTT; cdr3_aa: CASSLAHRGQGDYF
v_call: TRBV4-2; d_call: TRBD1; clone_size: .; j_call: TRBJ2-1; cdr3_nt: TGTGCCAGCAGCCTGGGACAGCTCAACAAGCAGTTCTTC; cdr3_aa: CASSLGQLNKQFF
v_call: TRBV5-1; d_call: .; clone_size: .; j_call: TRBJ1-2; cdr3_nt: TGCGCCAGCAGCGACGATATATACCAACAGGATCCCTATGGCTACACCTTC; cdr3_aa: CASSDDIYQQDPYGYTF
v_call: TRBV27; d_call: .; clone_size: few; j_call: TRBJ1-2; cdr3_nt: TGTGCCAGCAGTTTCACGGGGGGCGGCTATGGCTACACCTTC; cdr3_aa: CASSFTGGGYGYTF
v_call: TRBV10-1; d_call: TRBD2; clone_size: .; j_call: TRBJ2-1; cdr3_nt: TGCGCCAGCAACCTGGGACTAGCGGGAGACAATGAGCAGTTCTTC; cdr3_aa: CASNLGLAGDNEQFF
v_call: TRBV6-5; d_call: .; clone_size: .; j_call: TRBJ2-7; cdr3_nt: TGTGCCAGCAGTTACGAAGGGAGGATGTCCTACGAGCAGTACTTC; cdr3_aa: CASSYEGRMSYEQYF
v_call: TRBV7-8; d_call: .; clone_size: .; j_call: TRBJ1-1; cdr3_nt: TGTGCCAGCAGCCGCCCCGACAGGAACACTGAAGCTTTCTTT; cdr3_aa: CASSRPDRNTEAFF
v_call: TRBV27; d_call: .; clone_size: .; j_call: TRBJ2-1; cdr3_nt: TGTGCCAGCAGTCCGACCGGGGGCTACAATGAGCAGTTCTTC; cdr3_aa: CASSPTGGYNEQFF
v_call: TRBV13; d_call: TRBD1; clone_size: .; j_call: TRBJ2-5; cdr3_nt: TGTGCCAGCAGCTTAGCGCAGGGGGCCCTGGGGGGCGAGACCCAGTACTTC; cdr3_aa: CASSLAQGALGGETQYF
v_call: TRBV4-1; d_call: TRBD2; clone_size: .; j_call: TRBJ2-3; cdr3_nt: TGCGCCAGCAGCCAGACTAGCGGAGCCGATACGCAGTATTTT; cdr3_aa: CASSQTSGADTQYF
v_call: TRBV6-8; d_call: .; clone_size: .; j_call: TRBJ2-2; cdr3_nt: TGTGCCAGCAGTCCATTAGCCACCGGGGAGCTGTTTTTT; cdr3_aa: CASSPLATGELFF
v_call: TRBV27; d_call: .; clone_size: .; j_call: TRBJ2-7; cdr3_nt: TGTGCCAGTCGAACTTCCGGGACATACGAGCAGTACTTC; cdr3_aa: CASRTSGTYEQYF
v_call: TRBV4-3; d_call: TRBD1; clone_size: few; j_call: TRBJ1-4; cdr3_nt: TGCGCCAGCAGCTTAGGGACAGGGCTTGAAAAACTGTTTTTT; cdr3_aa: CASSLGTGLEKLFF
v_call: TRBV18; d_call: .; clone_size: .; j_call: TRBJ2-1; cdr3_nt: TGTGCCAGCTCATTTACGGGTTCCTACAATGAGCAGTTCTTC; cdr3_aa: CASSFTGSYNEQFF
v_call: TRBV7-8; d_call: .; clone_size: .; j_call: TRBJ1-1; cdr3_nt: TGTGCCAGTAACCGGGTCTTCTACACTGAAGCTTTCTTT; cdr3_aa: CASNRVFYTEAFF
v_call: TRBV18; d_call: .; clone_size: .; j_call: TRBJ2-7; cdr3_nt: TGTGCCAGCTCATGGGACACCTTCTCCTACGAGCAGTACTTC; cdr3_aa: CASSWDTFSYEQYF
v_call: TRBV2; d_call: TRBD1; clone_size: few; j_call: TRBJ1-5; cdr3_nt: TGTGCCAGCAAGAGGACCCCGGGACAGACAGATCAGCCCCAGCATTTT; cdr3_aa: CASKRTPGQTDQPQHF
v_call: TRBV4-3; d_call: TRBD2; clone_size: few; j_call: TRBJ2-3; cdr3_nt: TGCGCCAGCAGCCATTCTAGCGGGGGGGCTTTCGATACGCAGTATTTT; cdr3_aa: CASSHSSGGAFDTQYF
v_call: TRBV19; d_call: .; clone_size: .; j_call: TRBJ2-2; cdr3_nt: TGTGCCAGTAATAGCCTACCGACCGGGGAGCTGTTTTTT; cdr3_aa: CASNSLPTGELFF